The 15 T cell receptor beta chains below all came from one sample that was sequenced in a study of control samples from healthy donors and cancer patients. Sequencing used immunoSEQ multiplex PCR; TCRdb keeps in-frame clones, though not all of them. The profile covers about 110,000 clones, with roughly 91% appearing a single time and about 16% taken by the ten largest. Material for sequencing was blood. The receptors come from a woman between 45 and 60 years old in good health.

The V call is TRBV27, the J call TRBJ1-5; 7 bases are a match to TRBD1. Trimming cost V 4 bases and J 3 bases; bases outside gene matches: 6. Germline lookup yields CDR1 MNHEY and CDR2 SMNVEV (reference sequence). This CDR3 is built from 15 residues. CDR3 coding DNA: TGTGCCAGCAGTTATACAGGGGACTCCAATCAGCCCCAGCATTTT. It specifies CASSYTGDSNQPQHF.

This chain uses TRBV5-6 with TRBJ2-7, with 11 bases identical to TRBD2. The germline V gene has CDR1 SGHDT and CDR2 YYEEEE. CDR3 length equals 16 residues. With 7 bases clipped from V and 5 bases from J, the junction kept 14 bases outside the gene matches. The CDR3 sequence: CASSRGTSGTTNEQYF. The CDR3 region has the DNA TGTGCCAGCTCGCGGGGGACTAGCGGCACAACTAACGAGCAGTACTTC.

V and J are TRBV7-2 and TRBJ2-1; D is perhaps TRBD1 (6 bases). The germline V gene has CDR1 SGHTA and CDR2 FQGNSA. V was shortened by 5 bases and J by 7 bases, with 15 bases between the two germline ends. This CDR3 is built from 14 residues. The DNA for the CDR3 is TGTGCCAGCAGCACCCGAGGGGGTCGGAATGAGCAGTTCTTC. Its protein product is CASSTRGGRNEQFF.

The rearrangement joins TRBV9 to TRBJ2-7, with D perhaps matching TRBD2 (6 bases). CDR3 length equals 15 residues. Per the germline V gene, CDR1 is SGDLS and CDR2 is YYNGEE. The germline V and J ends were trimmed by 0 bases and 2 bases, with 12 bases remaining between them. DNA for the CDR3: TGTGCCAGCAGCGTAGGAGGAGGGAGCCCCTACGAGCAGTACTTC. As protein: CASSVGGGSPYEQYF.

The genes are TRBV19 and TRBJ1-2; 7 bases agree with TRBD1. The CDR3 consists of 14 residues. J lost 5 bases, V lost 7 bases, and 10 bases had no gene match. The germline V gene has CDR1 LNHDA and CDR2 SQIVND (reference sequence). The CDR3 bases are TGTGCCAGTATTCCAGGGGGGGACCTTTATGGCTACACCTTC. Protein: CASIPGGDLYGYTF.

The chain carries TRBV24-1 and TRBJ2-5, with D hard to call. Germline V lookup: CDR1 KGHDR, CDR2 SFDVKD. The CDR3 has 13 residues. This CDR3 reads CVTTEGNGETQYF. CDR3 DNA: TGTGTGACCACGGAAGGGAACGGGGAGACCCAGTACTTC.

This clone was detected once. V is TRBV24-1 and J is TRBJ1-2; TRBD1 might be the D (6 bases). Germline CDR1 KGHDR, CDR2 SFDVKD. The germline V and J ends were trimmed by 2 bases and 8 bases, with 14 bases remaining between them. This CDR3 has 14 residues. Here the CDR3 DNA reads TGTGCCACCAGTGATTCGGGCAGGGGAAGAGGCTACACCTTC. This encodes CATSDSGRGRGYTF.

This clone was seen just once. The V and J genes are TRBV9 and TRBJ2-2; 8 bases line up with TRBD2. CDR3 size: 17 residues. Germline CDR1 reads SGDLS; CDR2 reads YYNGEE. Unmatched junction bases numbered 10, after V lost 0 bases and J lost 6 bases. The CDR3 protein is CASSVEGLGRFAGELFF. The CDR3 nucleotides read TGTGCCAGCAGCGTAGAGGGACTAGGACGATTTGCCGGGGAGCTGTTTTTT.

The genes are TRBV9 and TRBJ2-5; D perhaps matches TRBD2 (5 bases). Trimming cost V 0 bases and J 4 bases, with 22 bases left between them. In germline, CDR1 is SGDLS, CDR2 YYNGEE. This CDR3 is 18 amino acids long. The CDR3: CASSVEPRGSPEGETQYF. CDR3 DNA sequence: TGTGCCAGCAGCGTAGAGCCCCGTGGGAGCCCAGAGGGAGAGACCCAGTACTTC. Full variable domain (missing parts from reference TRBV9 and TRBJ2-5): DSGVTQTPKHLITATGQRVTLRCSPRSGDLSVYWYQQSLDQGLQFLIQYYNGEERAKGNILERFSAQQFPDLHSELNLSSLELGDSALYFCASSVEPRGSPEGETQYFGPGTRLLVL.

The V call is TRBV24-1, the J call TRBJ1-4, with D possibly being TRBD1 (6 bases). The CDR3 totals 12 residues. Germline CDR1 and CDR2: KGHDR and SFDVKD. The V end lost 12 bases, the J end lost 4 bases, and 11 bases lay between the germline ends. The CDR3: CAAGDYNEKLFF. The CDR3 region has the DNA TGTGCCGCAGGGGATTATAATGAAAAACTGTTTTTT.

CDR3 region: CASSSGGNEQFF. CDR3 sequence (DNA): TGTGCCAGCTCATCCGGGGGGAATGAGCAGTTCTTC. The V gene is TRBV18, the J gene TRBJ2-1; TRBD2 matches at 7 bases. The CDR3 totals 12 residues. In germline, CDR1 is KGHSH, CDR2 LQKENI. V lost 5 bases, J lost 7 bases, and 2 bases stayed unmatched. The full variable domain, its missing parts supplied by reference TRBV18 and TRBJ2-1, is NAGVMQNPRHLVRRRGQEARLRCSPMKGHSHVYWYRQLPEEGLKFMVYLQKENIIDESGMPKERFSAEFPKEGPSILRIQQVVRGDSAAYFCASSSGGNEQFFGPGTRLTVL.

This clone is a singleton in its sample. The chain is built from TRBV7-7 and TRBJ2-3; no clear D gene. The CDR3 is 13 residues long. Trimming left V 4 bases short and J 3 bases short, with 8 bases between. The germline gives CDR1 SSHAT, CDR2 FNYEAQ (reference sequence). For the CDR3, the DNA is TGTGCCAGCAGCTCCGGGTGGACAGATACGCAGTATTTT. Translated, it gives CASSSGWTDTQYF.

This clone occurred once. CDR3 DNA sequence: TGCGCCAGCAGCCCGGGGACAGGGGACTCCTACGAGCAGTACTTC. This gives the protein CASSPGTGDSYEQYF. This chain connects TRBV5-1 to TRBJ2-7; 10 nucleotides line up with TRBD1. The CDR3 consists of 15 residues. Per germline, CDR1 SGHRS and CDR2 YFSETQ. Losses at the gene ends were 4 bases for V and 0 bases for J; bases not matched to a gene: 4.

This sequence joins TRBV27 and TRBJ2-1; 9 bases fit TRBD2. The germline gives CDR1 MNHEY, CDR2 SMNVEV (reference sequence). The CDR3 length is 17 residues. Trimming took 4 bases from V and 3 from J; bases not matched to a gene: 10. CDR3 sequence reads: CASSSPLGGRGYNEQFF. The CDR3 DNA reads TGTGCCAGCAGTTCCCCCCTCGGCGGGAGGGGCTACAATGAGCAGTTCTTC.

The rearrangement links TRBV10-3 to TRBJ2-7; D call uncertain. V dropped 3 bases and J dropped 2 bases, with 8 bases sitting between them. CDR3 size: 13 residues. In germline, CDR1 is ENHRY, CDR2 SYGVKD. The CDR3 region is CAISEKGTYEQYF. The CDR3 DNA reads as TGTGCCATCAGTGAAAAGGGAACCTACGAGCAGTACTTC.